The 20 T cell receptor beta chains below were found in one sample sequenced in a study of blood T cell repertoires in COVID-19. Sequencing used immunoSEQ multiplex PCR; TCRdb keeps in-frame clones, though not all of them. The sample carries approximately 210,000 clones, 85% to 90% recorded once. The sample taken for sequencing was peripheral blood. The receptors derive from a man in his fifties with COVID-19, enrolled during active disease.

The chain combines TRBV7-8 with TRBJ2-5; a weak D match, TRBD2 (5 bases). The CDR3 loop spans 16 amino acids. V was pared by 0 bases and J by 5 bases, with 16 bases between. The germline V gene has CDR1 SGHVS and CDR2 FQNEAQ. The CDR3, as DNA: TGTGCCAGCAGCTTAGCGCTCGGACGGGGAATGGAGACCCAGTACTTC. It encodes CASSLALGRGMETQYF.

V usage is TRBV29-1 and J usage is TRBJ2-3; D not certain. The germline gives CDR1 SQVTM, CDR2 ANQGSEA. The CDR3 extends over 13 amino acids. Trimming pared 0 bases from V and 6 bases from J, leaving 10 bases between. Here the CDR3 reads CSVEDRGRDTQYF. CDR3 DNA: TGCAGCGTTGAAGATCGCGGAAGGGATACGCAGTATTTT.

The chain joins TRBV6-2 or TRBV6-3 to TRBJ2-2; possible D gene TRBD1, 6 bases. This CDR3 region has 15 residues. V dropped 6 bases and J dropped 5 bases, with 16 bases sitting between them. In germline, CDR1 is MNHEY, CDR2 SVGEGT. Here the CDR3 reads CASSPGTIETGELFF. For the CDR3, the DNA is TGTGCCAGCAGCCCCGGGACAATCGAAACCGGGGAGCTGTTTTTT.

The V call is TRBV5-1, the J call TRBJ2-7; D perhaps matches TRBD2 (5 bases). Per germline, CDR1 SGHRS and CDR2 YFSETQ. The CDR3 is 13 amino acids. Trimming pared 4 bases from V and 3 bases from J, leaving 11 bases between. CDR3 in DNA: TGCGCCAGCAGCGTTGGTGGGAGCTACGAGCAGTACTTC. This translates into CASSVGGSYEQYF.

The table lists this clone with a count of one. The V gene is TRBV3-1 (or the pseudogene TRBV3-2), the J gene TRBJ2-6; possible D gene TRBD1, 5 bases. Trimming removed 3 bases from V and 0 bases from J, with 21 bases in between. The length of the CDR3 is 20 residues. Germline loops: CDR1 LGHDT, CDR2 YNNKEL (reference sequence). The CDR3 is CASSHLNHRITGSGANVLTF. The CDR3 coding sequence is TGTGCCAGCAGCCATCTTAACCACAGGATCACCGGCTCTGGGGCCAACGTCCTGACTTTC.

This clone turned up a few times. The chain employs TRBV5-1 and TRBJ1-2; 12 nucleotides line up with TRBD1. Germline V gene data show CDR1 as SGHRS and CDR2 as YFSETQ. Trimming cost V 0 bases and J 6 bases; bases outside gene matches: 6. The CDR3 runs 16 residues. This CDR3 reads CASSLAGGQGAHGYTF. The CDR3 DNA follows: TGCGCCAGCAGCTTGGCGGGGGGACAGGGGGCCCATGGCTACACCTTC.

The chain joins TRBV10-1 to TRBJ2-3; 9 positions match TRBD2. This CDR3 comprises 15 residues. Germline V CDR1 and CDR2: WNHNN, SYGVQD (reference sequence). The trim removed 6 bases at V and 2 bases at J, leaving 6 bases unmatched. The CDR3 nucleotides read TGCGCCAGCAGCCGGGGACTAGCCGACACAGATACGCAGTATTTT. The encoded protein is CASSRGLADTDTQYF.

This chain joins TRBV19 and TRBJ1-5; D may be TRBD1 (5 bases). Trimming removed 5 bases from V and 6 bases from J, with 14 bases in between. CDR1 is LNHDA, CDR2 SQIVND, per germline (reference sequence). The CDR3 totals 14 residues. CDR3 nucleotide sequence: TGTGCCAGTAGTGACACGGGGGGTAGTCAGCCCCAGCATTTT. Residues: CASSDTGGSQPQHF.

The chain has TRBV5-1 and TRBJ2-7; 9 positions match TRBD2. Germline assignment: CDR1 SGHRS and CDR2 YFSETQ. The V and J ends lost 0 bases and 5 bases, in that order; junction bases with no gene match: 6. This CDR3 is 15 amino acids long. The CDR3 nucleotides read TGCGCCAGCAGCTTGGATGCGGGAGGGCCTAACGAGCAGTACTTC. Translation: CASSLDAGGPNEQYF. Combining the CDR3 with reference TRBV5-1 and TRBJ2-7 gives the whole variable domain KAGVTQTPRYLIKTRGQQVTLSCSPISGHRSVSWYQQTPGQGLQFLFEYFSETQRNKGNFPGRFSGRQFSNSRSEMNVSTLELGDSALYLCASSLDAGGPNEQYFGPGTRLTVT.

This clone came up a few times. The V call is TRBV5-1, the J call TRBJ1-4; D perhaps matches TRBD1 (6 bases). Germline CDR1 SGHRS, CDR2 YFSETQ. This CDR3 region has 14 residues. V lost 4 bases, J lost 2 bases, and 9 bases lay in between. The CDR3 coding sequence is TGCGCCAGCAGCATGGACAGTACTAATGAAAAACTGTTTTTT. Protein sequence: CASSMDSTNEKLFF.

This sequence joins TRBV7-6 and TRBJ1-1; a possible D gene is TRBD1 (5 bases). Germline V gives CDR1 SGHVS, CDR2 FNYEAQ. CDR3 length equals 15 residues. With 1 base removed from V and 1 base from J, the gap between germline ends came to 10 bases. The CDR3 nucleotides read TGTGCCAGCAGCTTAGTTTGGGGGGAGAACACTGAAGCTTTCTTT. Residues: CASSLVWGENTEAFF. The full variable domain, its missing parts supplied by reference TRBV7-6 and TRBJ1-1, is GAGVSQSPRYKVTKRGQDVALRCDPISGHVSLYWYRQALGQGPEFLTYFNYEAQQDKSGLPNDRFSAERPEGSISTLTIQRTEQRDSAMYRCASSLVWGENTEAFFGQGTRLTVV.

In this sample, this clone turned up a few times. The genes are TRBV29-1 and TRBJ1-5; D remains unclear. The germline V gene has CDR1 SQVTM and CDR2 ANQGSEA. V was clipped by 0 bases and J by 2 bases, with 11 bases between them. The CDR3 contains 15 residues. The CDR3 bases are TGCAGCGTTGAAGACCCCGGGAGGGGCAATCAGCCCCAGCATTTT. Its translation is CSVEDPGRGNQPQHF. Combining the CDR3 with reference TRBV29-1 and TRBJ1-5 gives the whole variable domain SAVISQKPSRDICQRGTSLTIQCQVDSQVTMMFWYRQQPGQSLTLIATANQGSEATYESGFVIDKFPISRPNLTFSTLTVSNMSPEDSSIYLCSVEDPGRGNQPQHFGDGTRLSIL.

The J gene is TRBJ2-1, the V gene TRBV5-1; 7 nucleotides line up with TRBD1. The V segment lost 4 bases and the J segment 9 bases; nucleotides outside the gene matches: 10. Germline-derived CDR1 and CDR2 are SGHRS and YFSETQ. This CDR3 region has 14 residues. The CDR3 DNA sequence: TGCGCCAGCAGCGCACAGGGGCCAAGCGGTGAGCAGTTCTTC. This encodes CASSAQGPSGEQFF.

The chain recombines TRBV5-4 with TRBJ2-3, with TRBD1 matching over 7 bases. The CDR3 contains 16 residues. V lost 4 bases and J lost 5; bases outside the gene matches: 13. Germline CDR1 is SGHNT and CDR2 is YYREEE (reference sequence). CDR3 protein: CASSARTGALLDTQYF. In nucleotides, the CDR3 is TGTGCCAGCAGCGCAAGGACAGGAGCGCTATTAGATACGCAGTATTTT.

The chain employs TRBV7-9 and TRBJ2-7, with 7 bases lining up with TRBD2. Trimming at V came to 1 base and at J to 4 bases, leaving 10 bases not matched to a gene. CDR3 length: 16 residues. Per germline, CDR1 SEHNR and CDR2 FQNEAQ (reference sequence). The CDR3 sequence: CASSLGAGGSRYEQYF. CDR3 nucleotide sequence: TGTGCCAGCAGCTTAGGGGCTGGCGGGAGCAGGTACGAGCAGTACTTC.

This chain links TRBV28 with TRBJ1-2, with D possibly being TRBD1 (6 bases). Per germline, CDR1 MDHEN and CDR2 SYDVKM. The CDR3 is made up of 15 amino acids. Trimming removed 5 bases from V and 2 bases from J, with 15 bases in between. The CDR3, as DNA: TGTGCCAGCAGTGAAACAGGGACGCTCAACTATGGCTACACCTTC. Its translation: CASSETGTLNYGYTF.

Here the CDR3 DNA reads TGTGCCAGCAGTCCGGGACAGGGGGACTACGAGCAGTACTTC. Its translation: CASSPGQGDYEQYF. The V and J genes are TRBV2 and TRBJ2-7; 11 bases are a match to TRBD1. CDR1 is SNHLY and CDR2 is FYNNEI in the germline V gene. The CDR3 runs 14 residues. V lost 5 bases, J lost 3 bases, and 3 bases stayed unmatched.

This clone came up once. This rearrangement joins TRBV19 to TRBJ1-5; TRBD1 agrees at 8 bases. This CDR3 comprises 16 residues. Per the germline V gene, CDR1 is LNHDA and CDR2 is SQIVND (reference sequence). V trimming: 4 bases; J trimming: 6 bases; junction bases outside the gene matches: 11. This CDR3 reads CASSKSETGDGQPQHF. DNA for the CDR3: TGTGCCAGTAGTAAGTCGGAGACAGGGGATGGTCAGCCCCAGCATTTT.

In nucleotides, the CDR3 is TGTGCCAGCAGTGATCTCCAGGACAGGCAAAACTATGGCTACACCTTC. As protein: CASSDLQDRQNYGYTF. The rearrangement joins TRBV28 to TRBJ1-2, with 7 bases aligning to TRBD1. There are 16 residues in the CDR3. The germline CDR1 and CDR2 sequences are MDHEN and SYDVKM. V lost 5 bases and J lost 2; bases outside the gene matches: 11.

This chain connects TRBV15 to TRBJ1-2; TRBD1 matches 7 bases. Losses at the gene ends were 5 bases for V and 2 bases for J; bases not matched to a gene: 8. The CDR3 is made up of 15 amino acids. CDR1 and CDR2 from the germline V gene are LNHNV and YYDKDF (reference sequence). CDR3 in DNA: TGTGCCACCAGCGGGAGACAGGGTATAAACTATGGCTACACCTTC. Translating it yields CATSGRQGINYGYTF.